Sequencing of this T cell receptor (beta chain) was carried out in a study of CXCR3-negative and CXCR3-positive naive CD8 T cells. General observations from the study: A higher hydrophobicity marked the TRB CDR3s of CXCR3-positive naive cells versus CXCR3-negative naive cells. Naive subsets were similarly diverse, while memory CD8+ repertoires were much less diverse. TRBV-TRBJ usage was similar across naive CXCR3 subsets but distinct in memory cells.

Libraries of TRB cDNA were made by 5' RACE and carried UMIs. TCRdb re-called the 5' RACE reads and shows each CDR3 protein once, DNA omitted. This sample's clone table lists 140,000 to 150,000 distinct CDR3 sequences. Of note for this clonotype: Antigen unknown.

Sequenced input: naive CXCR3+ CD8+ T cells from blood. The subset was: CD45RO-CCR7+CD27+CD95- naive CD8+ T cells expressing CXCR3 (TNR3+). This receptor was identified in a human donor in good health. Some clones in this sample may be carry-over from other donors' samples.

The CDR3 sequence is CASSLVTPVGTEAFF. V and J are TRBV12-3 or TRBV12-4 and TRBJ1-1; TCRdb's D gene call, TRBD1, goes unchecked for lack of DNA. This CDR3 is built from 15 residues.